Listed below are T cell receptor beta chains from one sample, sequenced in a study of blood T cell repertoires in COVID-19. The data were produced by immunoSEQ multiplex PCR, yet TCRdb's version contains in-frame clones alone and is incomplete. The repertoire holds 150,000 to 200,000 clones, with 75% to 90% as singletons. The sample was peripheral blood. Source of these receptors: a man between 65 and 85 years old with active or convalescent COVID-19. Each CDR3 is given with its conserved first and last residue. The D gene is left open where the match is weak. Rows give clone size only sometimes, using once, few, many, or a class for an expanded clone.

j_call clone_size d_call v_call cdr3_length cdr3_nt cdr3_aa
TRBJ1-4 once TRBD1 TRBV28 16 TGTGCCAGCAGAAACCTCGGGACAGGGGGCTATGAAAAACTGTTTTTT CASRNLGTGGYEKLFF
TRBJ1-2 - TRBD1 TRBV30 14 TGTGCCTGGAGTGTACAGGGAACAGGGGGCGATCTCTTCTTC CAWSVQGTGGDLFF
TRBJ2-3 once - TRBV7-2 15 TGTGCCAGCAGCTTACAGGGTGGGGGCACAGATACGCAGTATTTT CASSLQGGGTDTQYF
TRBJ1-2 - TRBD1 TRBV28 15 TGTGCCAGCAGGGGGACAGGGGATAATCACTATGGCTACACCTTC CASRGTGDNHYGYTF
TRBJ1-2 once - TRBV4-3 14 TGCGCCAGCAGCCAAGAAACAGGGAACTATGGCTACACCTTC CASSQETGNYGYTF
TRBJ1-2 few - TRBV27 14 TGTGCCAGCAGTCCCTCGAGATTGGTTTATGGCTACACCTTC CASSPSRLVYGYTF
TRBJ2-7 - TRBD1 TRBV7-2 14 TGTGCCAGCAGCGGACGGACAGGGGGCTACGAGCAGTACTTC CASSGRTGGYEQYF
TRBJ1-2 - TRBD1 TRBV30 13 TGTGCCTGGAGGGGACAGGGGGGAGGTGGCTACACCTTC CAWRGQGGGGYTF
TRBJ2-5 - TRBD1 TRBV24-1 15 TGTGCCACTTCAGCCGGGACAGGGAAGTTTGGGACCCAGTACTTC CATSAGTGKFGTQYF
TRBJ2-7 - - TRBV27 13 TGTGCCAGCAGTCCGACAGCGGCGGGGGAGCAGTACTTC CASSPTAAGEQYF
TRBJ2-7 - TRBD1 TRBV28 13 TGTGCCAGCAGCCTCGGACAGGGATACGAGCAGTACTTC CASSLGQGYEQYF
TRBJ1-4 - - TRBV7-2 15 TGTGCCAGCAGCTTATCAGGGGAGCCTAATGAAAAACTGTTTTTT CASSLSGEPNEKLFF
TRBJ2-4 - - TRBV19 15 TGTGCCAGTACCAAACAGGGCTTTGCCAAAAACATTCAGTACTTC CASTKQGFAKNIQYF
TRBJ1-5 - - TRBV12-3/TRBV12-4 13 TGTGCCAGCAGAAGGGGGAGCAATCAGCCCCAGCATTTT CASRRGSNQPQHF
TRBJ1-1 few - TRBV18 15 TGTGCCAGCTCACCATCCGGACTGGGGAACACTGAAGCTTTCTTT CASSPSGLGNTEAFF
TRBJ2-5 - - TRBV2 14 TGTGCCAGCAGTGAAGCCTGGCAGAAAGAGACCCAGTACTTC CASSEAWQKETQYF
TRBJ1-6 - - TRBV6-2/TRBV6-3 12 TGTGCCAGCAGTTACCGTAATTCACCCCTCCACTTT CASSYRNSPLHF
TRBJ2-7 - - TRBV10-3 12 TGTGCCATCAGGGACAGTCTTTACGAGCAGTACTTC CAIRDSLYEQYF
TRBJ1-2 few TRBD1 TRBV6-6 14 TGTGCCAGCAGTTTGAGACAACAGGGGGATGGCTACACCTTC CASSLRQQGDGYTF
TRBJ1-4 - - TRBV3-1/TRBV3-2 11 TGTGCCACAGAGGGAATAGGGAAACTGTTTTTT CATEGIGKLFF
TRBJ2-2 once - TRBV9 15 TGTGCCAGCAGCGTAGAGGCAGGGAACACCGGGGAGCTGTTTTTT CASSVEAGNTGELFF
TRBJ2-2 - TRBD2 TRBV7-2 15 TGTGCCAGCAGCTCGGTACTAGCGGGGGCCGGGGAGCTGTTTTTT CASSSVLAGAGELFF
TRBJ2-5 - TRBD1 TRBV5-4 14 TGTGCCAGCAGCTCCAGGGGGCTCTTAGGGACCCAGTACTTC CASSSRGLLGTQYF
TRBJ1-2 - - TRBV4-3 16 TGCGCCAGCAGCCAAGATAGAGGGCTCCCTGGAGAGGGCTACACCTTC CASSQDRGLPGEGYTF
TRBJ2-1 - - TRBV6-6 18 TGTGCCAGCAGTCATACCCCCGGGACTTTAAAGGGGGGGAATGAGCAGTTCTTC CASSHTPGTLKGGNEQFF
TRBJ1-1 - - TRBV11-2 14 TGTGCCAGCAGCGCCCTTGCGAGGAACACTGAAGCTTTCTTT CASSALARNTEAFF
TRBJ2-2 - TRBD2 TRBV6-2/TRBV6-3 17 TGTGCCAGCATTTCCTCTAGGAGGTCGGGAGGGGCCGGGGAGCTGTTTTTT CASISSRRSGGAGELFF
TRBJ2-1 - - TRBV19 12 TGTGCCAGTAGTATGTCCAGGGATGAGCAGTTCTTC CASSMSRDEQFF
TRBJ1-6 few - TRBV3-1/TRBV3-2 14 TGTGCCAGCAGCCAAGCAGGGGTAACATCGGCCCTCCACTTT CASSQAGVTSALHF
TRBJ2-7 - TRBD1 TRBV3-1/TRBV3-2 17 TGTGCCAGCAGCCAACCCAATTTTAGGACAGGGGGCGGCGAGCAGTACTTC CASSQPNFRTGGGEQYF
TRBJ2-3 - TRBD2 TRBV4-1 16 TGCGCCAGCAGCCAAGCACTAGCGGGGGTAACAGATACGCAGTATTTT CASSQALAGVTDTQYF
TRBJ2-3 - - TRBV28 15 TGTGCCAGCCTCCTAGGGGGGGGTCTCCTTGATACGCAGTATTTT CASLLGGGLLDTQYF
TRBJ1-6 - TRBD1 TRBV7-2 18 TGTGCCAGCAGCTTAGATGGCAGGACAGGGTTCTATAATTCACCCCTCCACTTT CASSLDGRTGFYNSPLHF
TRBJ2-3 - - TRBV3-1/TRBV3-2 14 TGTGCCAGCAGCCAAGGCAGGAACACAGATACGCAGTATTTT CASSQGRNTDTQYF
TRBJ2-1 once - TRBV5-1 15 TGCGCCAGCACCCATGGTGCGGAATTATACAATGAGCAGTTCTTC CASTHGAELYNEQFF
TRBJ2-1 - - TRBV2 14 TGTGCCAGCAGTGAGGTTTGGTTGGACTCCCCTCAGTTCTTC CASSEVWLDSPQFF
TRBJ1-5 - - TRBV7-2 13 TGTGCCAGCAGCTTAGCCCACTATCAGCCCCAGCATTTT CASSLAHYQPQHF
TRBJ2-3 - TRBD2 TRBV3-1/TRBV3-2 16 TGTGCCAGCAGCCGTAAGGGACTAGCGGGAGCGGATACGCAGTATTTT CASSRKGLAGADTQYF
TRBJ2-5 - - TRBV28 12 TGTGCCAGCAAAAGGGGCGTCGAGACCCAGTACTTC CASKRGVETQYF
TRBJ2-2 - TRBD1 TRBV19 14 TGTGCCAGTAGTATGACAGGGAGCACCGGGGAGCTGTTTTTT CASSMTGSTGELFF
TRBJ2-1 - TRBD1 TRBV29-1 14 TGCAGCGTTCAGGGGGCTTTACTCTACAATGAGCAGTTCTTC CSVQGALLYNEQFF
TRBJ2-2 - - TRBV11-2 14 TGTGCCAGCAGCTTAGATCTGCGCACCGGGGAGCTGTTTTTT CASSLDLRTGELFF
TRBJ2-7 - TRBD2 TRBV6-5 13 TGTGCCAGCGGCGGACTAGGCCCCTACGAGCAGTACTTC CASGGLGPYEQYF
TRBJ1-2 - - TRBV5-1 14 TGCGCCAGCAGCCACGACGGGACAAACAAAGGCTACACCTTC CASSHDGTNKGYTF